Following are 26 T cell receptor beta chains from one sample sequenced in a study of cytomegalovirus exposure and HLA in healthy donors. The primer mix had 60 Vbeta and 13 Jbeta primers. Profiled with immunoSEQ multiplex PCR; TCRdb holds only in-frame clones, not every one. The sample lists 120,000 to 150,000 clones, around 10% occurring once. The source material was PBMCs. The origin of the receptors is a male donor in good health and CMV-seronegative.

In its sample, this clone was seen a few times. The gene calls are TRBV5-4 and TRBJ1-1; D is ambiguous. Germline V lookup: CDR1 SGHNT, CDR2 YYREEE (reference sequence). V gave up 0 bases and J gave up 9 bases, with 12 bases separating them. This CDR3 is 13 amino acids long. The CDR3 loop reads CASSLGQAMKAFF. CDR3 coding DNA: TGTGCCAGCAGCTTGGGGCAGGCCATGAAAGCTTTCTTT.

This chain connects TRBV7-2 to TRBJ2-3; 12 bases line up with TRBD2. From germline, CDR1 is SGHTA and CDR2 FQGNSA. J lost 3 bases, V lost 5 bases, and 6 bases had no gene match. The CDR3 has 16 amino acids. CDR3 in DNA: TGTGCCAGCAGCCCGCTAGCGGGAGGGGGGACAGATACGCAGTATTTT. Its translation is CASSPLAGGGTDTQYF.

A few counts support this clone. The chain combines TRBV30 with TRBJ2-7; D gene ambiguous. The CDR3 runs to 12 residues. The germline V and J ends were trimmed by 0 bases and 1 base, with 4 bases remaining between them. Germline loops: CDR1 GTSNPN, CDR2 SVGIG (reference sequence). The CDR3 protein is CAWSVLSYEQYF. CDR3 DNA: TGTGCCTGGAGTGTACTGTCCTACGAGCAGTACTTC.

The CDR3 DNA is TGTGCCAGCAGCGGACCCGGGGGGCACTCCTACGAGCAGTACTTC. Protein sequence: CASSGPGGHSYEQYF. The rearrangement uses TRBV7-2 and TRBJ2-7; D is possibly TRBD2 (7 bases). The germline CDR1 and CDR2 sequences are SGHTA and FQGNSA. This CDR3 comprises 15 residues. V was shortened by 5 bases and J by 0 bases, with 14 bases between the two germline ends.

V usage is TRBV15 and J usage is TRBJ2-7, with 7 bases lining up with TRBD2. V gave up 0 bases and J gave up 3 bases; unmatched junction bases: 2. The CDR3 is 14 residues long. Germline V gives CDR1 LNHNV, CDR2 YYDKDF (reference sequence). The CDR3 here is CATSRDGGGYEQYF. CDR3 nucleotide sequence: TGTGCCACCAGCAGAGACGGCGGGGGCTACGAGCAGTACTTC.

The chain carries TRBV9 and TRBJ2-2; TRBD2 matches at 11 bases. The CDR3 runs 16 residues. The germline CDR1 and CDR2 sequences are SGDLS and YYNGEE. Trimming cost V 4 bases and J 3 bases; bases outside gene matches: 5. DNA of the CDR3: TGTGCCAGCAGCTCCCAGGGACTAGCGGACACCGGGGAGCTGTTTTTT. Encoded protein: CASSSQGLADTGELFF.

Only a few counts were recorded for this clone. The chain links TRBV28 to TRBJ1-1; D gene ambiguous. V was pared by 5 bases and J by 4 bases, with 20 bases between. CDR3 size: 16 residues. Germline assignment: CDR1 MDHEN and CDR2 SYDVKM. The CDR3 coding sequence is TGTGCCAGCAGTCCCCGTGGACTTTACACCTCCACTGAAGCTTTCTTT. Translated: CASSPRGLYTSTEAFF.

V and J are TRBV28 and TRBJ2-1; 8 bases map to TRBD1. CDR1 and CDR2 from the germline V gene are MDHEN and SYDVKM. The junction had 3 bases not matched to a gene; V was cut back by 5 bases and J by 3 bases. This CDR3 region has 14 residues. In nucleotides, the CDR3 is TGTGCCAGCAGTGGACAGGGACGCTACAATGAGCAGTTCTTC. It codes for CASSGQGRYNEQFF. Using reference TRBV28 and TRBJ2-1 for the parts outside the CDR3, the full variable domain is DVKVTQSSRYLVKRTGEKVFLECVQDMDHENMFWYRQDPGLGLRLIYFSYDVKMKEKGDIPEGYSVSREKKERFSLILESASTNQTSMYLCASSGQGRYNEQFFGPGTRLTVL.

This clone has more than one count but fewer than ten. The chain combines TRBV19 with TRBJ1-1; possible D gene TRBD1, 6 bases. The CDR3 loop spans 12 amino acids. Trimming cost V 6 bases and J 4 bases, with 9 bases left between them. From germline, CDR1 is LNHDA and CDR2 SQIVND (reference sequence). CDR3 DNA sequence: TGTGCCAGTAGAGGGGGGGGCACTGAAGCTTTCTTT. It yields the protein CASRGGGTEAFF.

The chain employs TRBV5-1 and TRBJ1-1; 10 bases are shared with TRBD1. Germline-derived CDR1 and CDR2 are SGHRS and YFSETQ. Trimming cost V 3 bases and J 5 bases; bases outside gene matches: 4. This CDR3 contains 14 residues. The chain's CDR3 is CASSSGQGLTEAFF. CDR3 sequence (DNA): TGCGCCAGCAGCTCGGGACAGGGGTTGACTGAAGCTTTCTTT.

This sequence joins TRBV4-2 and TRBJ2-6; D perhaps matches TRBD1 (6 bases). Germline V gene sequence: CDR1 LGHNA, CDR2 YNFKEQ. The CDR3 length is 17 residues. V lost 4 bases to trimming and J lost 0 bases, with 13 bases between them. For the CDR3, the DNA is TGTGCCAGCAGCCCTGGACAGTCCAGCTCTGGGGCCAACGTCCTGACTTTC. As protein: CASSPGQSSSGANVLTF.

This clone has a handful of counts. V and J are TRBV5-6 and TRBJ1-2, with 9 positions matching TRBD1. Per germline, CDR1 SGHDT and CDR2 YYEEEE. With V trimmed by 4 bases and J by 5 bases, 9 bases remained unmatched. The CDR3 is 15 amino acids. The chain's CDR3 is CASSPHRGRDYGYTF. The CDR3 coding sequence is TGTGCCAGCAGCCCCCACAGGGGGCGGGATTATGGCTACACCTTC.

This clone was detected only a few times. The chain couples TRBV28 to TRBJ2-1; TRBD1 agrees at 8 bases. V gave up 4 bases and J gave up 6 bases; unmatched junction bases: 8. The CDR3 contains 15 residues. Germline-derived CDR1 and CDR2 are MDHEN and SYDVKM. For the CDR3, the DNA is TGTGCCAGCAGTTCCCAGGGGGCATTTTTCAATGAGCAGTTCTTC. This translates into CASSSQGAFFNEQFF.

In its sample, this clone was seen a few times. The V and J genes are TRBV5-8 and TRBJ1-2; D gene unclear. Deletions cut 5 bases from V and 13 bases from J, with 21 bases between. The germline gives CDR1 SGHTS, CDR2 YDEGEE. CDR3 length: 13 residues. CDR3 DNA: TGTGCCAGCAGACTTAGGAGGGAAAGGGCGCTCACCTTC. Its translation is CASRLRRERALTF.

The sample holds a few counts of this clone. The J gene is TRBJ2-7, the V gene TRBV10-3; 8 bases align to TRBD1. CDR3 length: 15 amino acids. With 4 bases clipped from V and 2 bases from J, the junction kept 7 bases outside the gene matches. CDR1 is ENHRY, CDR2 SYGVKD, per germline. DNA for the CDR3: TGTGCCATCAGTGTAGATGGACAGGGAGCCTACGAGCAGTACTTC. It codes for CAISVDGQGAYEQYF.

DNA of the CDR3: TGCGCCAGCAGCCAAGAGACGCAGTCGACAGTGAACACTGAAGCTTTCTTT. Translating it yields CASSQETQSTVNTEAFF. The chain couples TRBV4-3 to TRBJ1-1; D possibly corresponds to TRBD1 (5 bases). The V end lost 0 bases, the J end lost 0 bases, and 14 bases lay between the germline ends. The CDR3 runs to 17 residues. Per germline, CDR1 LGHNA and CDR2 YSLEER.

The rearrangement uses TRBV18 and TRBJ1-1, with TRBD1 matching over 9 bases. Germline V CDR1 and CDR2: KGHSH, LQKENI. CDR3 length: 14 residues. Losses at the gene ends were 6 bases for V and 2 bases for J; bases not matched to a gene: 4. CDR3 DNA: TGTGCCAGCTCCCTACAGGGGGCAAACACTGAAGCTTTCTTT. Protein: CASSLQGANTEAFF.

This chain joins TRBV6-6 and TRBJ1-2, with TRBD1 matching 10 bases. CDR3 length equals 15 residues. V lost 7 bases and J lost 4; bases outside the gene matches: 9. Germline CDR1 is MNHNY and CDR2 is SVGAGI (reference sequence). The CDR3 loop reads CASNLIGTGVYGYTF. CDR3 DNA sequence: TGTGCCAGCAACTTAATCGGGACAGGGGTCTATGGCTACACCTTC.

The V and J genes are TRBV7-8 and TRBJ1-1; the D is unclear. The CDR3 has 16 residues. V lost 1 base and J lost 1, with 13 bases in between. In germline, CDR1 is SGHVS, CDR2 FQNEAQ. CDR3 in DNA: TGTGCCAGCAGCTTAGGTGGAGTAGGGAGGAACACTGAAGCTTTCTTT. This translates into CASSLGGVGRNTEAFF.

This chain links TRBV10-3 with TRBJ2-3; D may be TRBD1 (6 bases). CDR3 size: 15 residues. Germline lookup yields CDR1 ENHRY and CDR2 SYGVKD. V was cut by 4 bases and J by 4 bases, with 15 bases left in between. Here the CDR3 DNA reads TGTGCCATCAGTGGACAGGTCGGTCAGTCAGATACGCAGTATTTT. Its translation is CAISGQVGQSDTQYF.

The chain couples TRBV30 to TRBJ2-7; D unresolved. Per germline, CDR1 GTSNPN and CDR2 SVGIG (reference sequence). The CDR3 is 11 residues long. V lost 5 bases to trimming and J lost 4 bases, with 9 bases between them. The CDR3 nucleotides are TGTGCCTGGGCGGTTGGATACGAGCAGTACTTC. Translating gives CAWAVGYEQYF.

This clone was seen more than once but under ten times. The chain uses TRBV18 and TRBJ2-1; the D gene is possibly TRBD1 (6 bases). The CDR3 loop spans 12 amino acids. V was cut by 4 bases and J by 13 bases, with 14 bases left in between. Germline CDR1 and CDR2: KGHSH and LQKENI. CDR3 sequence: CASSRERQAQFF. Here the CDR3 DNA reads TGTGCCAGCTCACGAGAACGACAGGCCCAGTTCTTC. Full variable domain (outside the CDR3, taken from reference TRBV18 and TRBJ2-1): NAGVMQNPRHLVRRRGQEARLRCSPMKGHSHVYWYRQLPEEGLKFMVYLQKENIIDESGMPKERFSAEFPKEGPSILRIQQVVRGDSAAYFCASSRERQAQFFGPGTRLTVL.

The chain recombines TRBV7-9 with TRBJ2-4, with 8 positions matching TRBD2. CDR3 size: 16 residues. Germline assignment: CDR1 SEHNR and CDR2 FQNEAQ (reference sequence). With V trimmed by 1 base and J by 8 bases, 10 bases remained unmatched. The chain's CDR3 is CASSLVTGTSGYIQYF. The CDR3 DNA reads TGTGCCAGCAGCTTAGTTACCGGGACTAGTGGTTACATTCAGTACTTC.

This clone was picked up a small number of times. This chain links TRBV4-2 with TRBJ1-3; D gene unclear. CDR3 size: 15 residues. Germline V gives CDR1 LGHNA, CDR2 YNFKEQ. The V and J ends lost 1 base and 0 bases respectively, with 7 bases between them. The CDR3 coding sequence is TGTGCCAGCAGCCAAGTAATTAGCTCTGGAAACACCATATATTTT. It yields the protein CASSQVISSGNTIYF.

The chain couples TRBV21-1 to TRBJ2-4; TRBD1, the table's D call, was not compared with the DNA. TRBV21-1 is a documented pseudogene. The length of the CDR3 is 21 residues. The chain's CDR3 is CASSPPRGTGHVNLAKNIQYF. The CDR3 DNA reads as TGTGCCAGCAGCCCTCCACGGGGGACAGGGCATGTAAATCTAGCCAAAAACATTCAGTACTTC.

This clone has just a few counts. This chain connects TRBV14 to TRBJ2-7; 11 bases fit TRBD2. The CDR3 is 21 residues long. Germline loops: CDR1 SGHDN, CDR2 FVKESK. Trimming cost V 0 bases and J 0 bases; bases outside gene matches: 16. CDR3 sequence reads: CASSQDFNGTSGPLSSYEQYF. In DNA, the CDR3 is TGTGCCAGCAGCCAAGATTTTAATGGGACTAGCGGTCCTTTGAGCTCCTACGAGCAGTACTTC.